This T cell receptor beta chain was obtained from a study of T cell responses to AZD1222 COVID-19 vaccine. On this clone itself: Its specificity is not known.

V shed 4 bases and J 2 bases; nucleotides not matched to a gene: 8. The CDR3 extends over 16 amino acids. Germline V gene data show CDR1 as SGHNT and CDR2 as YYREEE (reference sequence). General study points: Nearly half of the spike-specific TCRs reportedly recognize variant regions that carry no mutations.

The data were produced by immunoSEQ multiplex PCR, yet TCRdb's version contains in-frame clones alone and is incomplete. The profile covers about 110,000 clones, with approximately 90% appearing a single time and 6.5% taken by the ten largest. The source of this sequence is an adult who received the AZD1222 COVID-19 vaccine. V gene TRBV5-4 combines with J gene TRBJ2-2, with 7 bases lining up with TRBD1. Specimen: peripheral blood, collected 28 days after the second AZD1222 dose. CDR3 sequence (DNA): TGTGCCAGCAGCCCACGGACAGGCCACAACACCGGGGAGCTGTTTTTT. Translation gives CASSPRTGHNTGELFF.